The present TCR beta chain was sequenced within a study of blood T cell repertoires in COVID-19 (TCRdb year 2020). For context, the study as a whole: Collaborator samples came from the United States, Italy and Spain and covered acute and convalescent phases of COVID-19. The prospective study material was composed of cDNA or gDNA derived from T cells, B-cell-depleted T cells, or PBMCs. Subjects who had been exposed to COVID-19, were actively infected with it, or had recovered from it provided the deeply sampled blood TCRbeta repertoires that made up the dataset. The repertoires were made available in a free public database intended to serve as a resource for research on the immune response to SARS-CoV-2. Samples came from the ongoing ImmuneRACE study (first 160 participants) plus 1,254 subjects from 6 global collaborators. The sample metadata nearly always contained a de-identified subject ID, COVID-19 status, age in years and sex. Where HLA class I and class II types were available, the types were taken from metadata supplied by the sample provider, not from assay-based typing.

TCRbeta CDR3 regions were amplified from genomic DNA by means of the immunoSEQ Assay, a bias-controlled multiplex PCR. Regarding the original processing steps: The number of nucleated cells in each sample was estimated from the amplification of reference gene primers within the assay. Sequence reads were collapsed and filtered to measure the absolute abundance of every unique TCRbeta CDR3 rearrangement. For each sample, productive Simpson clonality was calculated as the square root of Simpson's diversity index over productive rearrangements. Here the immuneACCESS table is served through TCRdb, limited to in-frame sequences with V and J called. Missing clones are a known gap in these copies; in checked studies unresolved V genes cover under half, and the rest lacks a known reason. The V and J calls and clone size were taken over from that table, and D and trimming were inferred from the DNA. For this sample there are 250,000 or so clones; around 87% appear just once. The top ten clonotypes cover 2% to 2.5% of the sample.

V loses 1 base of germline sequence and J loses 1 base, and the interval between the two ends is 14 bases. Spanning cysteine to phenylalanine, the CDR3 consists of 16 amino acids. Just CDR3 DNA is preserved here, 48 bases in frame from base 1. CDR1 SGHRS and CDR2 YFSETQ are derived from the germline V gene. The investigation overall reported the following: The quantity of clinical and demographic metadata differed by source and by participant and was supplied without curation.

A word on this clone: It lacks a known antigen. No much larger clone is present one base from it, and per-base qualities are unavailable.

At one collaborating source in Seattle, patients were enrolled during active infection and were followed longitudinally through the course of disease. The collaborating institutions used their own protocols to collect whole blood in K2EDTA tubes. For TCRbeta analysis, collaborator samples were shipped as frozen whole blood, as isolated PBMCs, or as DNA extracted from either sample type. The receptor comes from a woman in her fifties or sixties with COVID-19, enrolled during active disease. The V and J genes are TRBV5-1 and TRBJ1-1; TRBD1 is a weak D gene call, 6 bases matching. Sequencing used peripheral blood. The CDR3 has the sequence CASSLTPSGENTEAFF. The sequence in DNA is TGCGCCAGCAGCTTGACACCCTCAGGGGAGAACACTGAAGCTTTCTTT. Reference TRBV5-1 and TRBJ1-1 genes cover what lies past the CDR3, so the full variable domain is KAGVTQTPRYLIKTRGQQVTLSCSPISGHRSVSWYQQTPGQGLQFLFEYFSETQRNKGNFPGRFSGRQFSNSRSEMNVSTLELGDSALYLCASSLTPSGENTEAFFGQGTRLTVV.